This T cell receptor (beta chain) was retrieved from a study of blood T cell repertoires in COVID-19. Clones were sequenced by immunoSEQ multiplex PCR, and TCRdb holds only the in-frame ones, with some missing. This table holds roughly 320,000 clones, around 86% found once. The sample was PBMCs or T cells enriched from blood (not recorded which). This receptor was taken from a man younger than 45 who had recovered from COVID-19.

The CDR3 bases are TGCGCCAGCAGGGCAAATCCACTAGCGGGAGGGCAGGGCGAGCAGTACTTC. This gives the protein CASRANPLAGGQGEQYF. The chain has TRBV5-1 and TRBJ2-7; 13 nucleotides line up with TRBD2. The ends lost 5 bases at V and 6 bases at J; junction bases unmatched: 14. CDR1 and CDR2 from the germline V gene are SGHRS and YFSETQ. The length of the CDR3 is 17 residues.